The clone carrying this TCR beta chain was counted only a few times. Antigen unknown. The data were taken from a study of T-cell memory formation after mild COVID-19. Study details: TCR clusters largely stayed donor specific.

TCRdb recomputed calls from the 5' RACE reads with MiXCR, one row per CDR3 protein. The repertoire includes approximately 100,000 distinct CDR3 sequences, roughly 23% of them detected once, and around 45% sits in the top ten. The germline CDR1 and CDR2 sequences are DFQATT and SNEGSKA (reference sequence). The ends lost 0 bases at V and 2 bases at J; junction bases unmatched: 9. This CDR3 is 17 amino acids long. Study-wide findings and caveats: The authors left the SARS-CoV-2 specificity of second-wave clones peaking on day 37 unconfirmed. Pre-infection memory contained some responding clones, which suggested that cross-reactive memory had joined.

The source of this sequence is a man aged 18 to 35 who had mild COVID-19 (a few samples of this study predate the infection). Cell type and time point are not known. Sequencing used PBMCs or a T cell subset sorted from them (not recorded which). V and J are TRBV20-1 and TRBJ2-3, with 9 bases matching TRBD2. The CDR3 is CSARDRERGAITDTQYF. The CDR3 DNA reads TGCAGTGCTAGAGATCGGGAGCGGGGGGCCATCACAGATACGCAGTATTTT.